A selection of T cell receptor beta chains follows, all from one sample in a study of OX40 agonist ivuxolimab in advanced cancers. Method: immunoSEQ multiplex PCR; TCRdb's copy keeps in-frame clones and lacks some. The profile shows tens of thousands of clones, over 70% of them singletons. This specimen was CD4+ or CD8+ T cells sorted from blood, taken in a trial of the OX40 agonist ivuxolimab. The receptors were gathered from an adult with an advanced solid tumor such as melanoma, head and neck, liver or kidney cancer. Each CDR3 is given with its conserved first and last residue. The D gene is left open where the match is weak. Some rows mark clone size as missing; the rest say once, few, many or name a class of expanded clone.

TRBD2	TRBV6-5	.	TRBJ2-1	CASSYSGRYNEQFF	TGTGCCAGCAGTTACTCCGGGAGGTACAATGAGCAGTTCTTC
TRBD1	TRBV6-1	few	TRBJ1-1	CASSPGTGWTEAFF	TGTGCCAGCAGCCCCGGGACAGGGTGGACTGAAGCTTTCTTT
.	TRBV6-5	.	TRBJ2-5	CASLRPGEETQYF	TGTGCCAGCCTCCGCCCGGGGGAGGAGACCCAGTACTTC
.	TRBV6-5	.	TRBJ2-6	CASSFQGSGANVLTF	TGTGCCAGCAGTTTCCAGGGCTCTGGGGCCAACGTCCTGACTTTC
.	TRBV2	medium-sized	TRBJ2-7	CASSEWQEQYF	TGTGCCAGCAGTGAATGGCAGGAGCAGTACTTC
.	TRBV30	once	TRBJ2-2	CAWINNGELFF	TGTGCCTGGATAAACAATGGGGAGCTGTTTTTT
.	TRBV21-1	.	TRBJ2-1	CASSNLADDNEQFF	TGTGCCAGCAGCAATCTAGCGGATGACAATGAGCAGTTCTTC
.	TRBV27	.	TRBJ2-2	CASSLAQFGAGSGGELFF	TGTGCCAGCAGTTTAGCGCAGTTTGGGGCGGGTAGCGGCGGGGAGCTGTTTTTT
.	TRBV28	.	TRBJ1-5	CASSLFRGMGNQPQHF	TGTGCCAGCAGTTTATTTCGGGGGATGGGCAATCAGCCCCAGCATTTT
.	TRBV6-6	.	TRBJ2-1	CASSWGTVGEQFF	TGTGCCAGCAGTTGGGGGACCGTCGGTGAGCAGTTCTTC
TRBD1	TRBV30	.	TRBJ1-2	CAWREGGDGYTF	TGTGCCTGGAGAGAAGGGGGCGATGGCTACACCTTC
.	TRBV15	.	TRBJ2-7	CATSRAGPISYEQYF	TGTGCCACCAGCAGAGCTGGACCGATTTCCTACGAGCAGTACTTC
.	TRBV5-1	.	TRBJ2-7	CASSLRNLNRDEQYF	TGCGCCAGCAGCTTGAGGAACTTAAACAGGGACGAGCAGTACTTC
.	TRBV18	.	TRBJ1-2	CASSPPGGGLNYGYTF	TGTGCCAGCTCACCGCCGGGTGGGGGACTTAACTATGGCTACACCTTC
.	TRBV4-1	.	TRBJ2-3	CASSQGSWASTDTQYF	TGCGCCAGCAGCCAAGGCTCTTGGGCTAGCACAGATACGCAGTATTTT
.	TRBV20-1	few	TRBJ1-1	CSARVSAEAFF	TGCAGTGCTAGGGTCTCGGCTGAAGCTTTCTTT
.	TRBV6-5	.	TRBJ2-2	CASSYSGGATGELFF	TGTGCCAGCAGTTACTCGGGGGGAGCCACCGGGGAGCTGTTTTTT
TRBD1	TRBV6-5	.	TRBJ1-5	CASSPGTGVRQPQHF	TGTGCCAGCAGCCCCGGGACAGGGGTTCGGCAGCCCCAGCATTTT
.	TRBV6-5	.	TRBJ2-1	CASRPRRVSYNEQFF	TGTGCCAGCAGACCAAGGAGGGTATCCTACAATGAGCAGTTCTTC
.	TRBV7-8	.	TRBJ1-2	CASSLEMDIYGYTF	TGTGCCAGCAGCTTAGAAATGGACATCTATGGCTACACCTTC
TRBD1	TRBV11-2	few	TRBJ1-3	CASSAQGSSSGNTIYF	TGTGCCAGCAGCGCACAGGGGTCTAGCTCTGGAAACACCATATATTTT
TRBD1	TRBV18	few	TRBJ1-5	CASSLQGTFGNQPQHF	TGTGCCAGCTCGCTACAGGGGACTTTTGGCAATCAGCCCCAGCATTTT
.	TRBV19	.	TRBJ2-5	CASNSGETQYF	TGTGCCAGTAACAGCGGGGAGACCCAGTACTTC
.	TRBV18	.	TRBJ1-1	CASSQGGGEGTEAFF	TGTGCCAGCTCACAGGGGGGGGGCGAAGGCACTGAAGCTTTCTTT
TRBD2	TRBV2	.	TRBJ2-2	CASLHFTSGSNTGELFF	TGTGCCAGCCTCCATTTTACTAGCGGGAGTAACACCGGGGAGCTGTTTTTT
.	TRBV7-2	.	TRBJ1-1	CASSLVGRMNTEAFF	TGTGCCAGCAGCTTAGTAGGACGTATGAACACTGAAGCTTTCTTT
TRBD2	TRBV29-1	.	TRBJ2-7	CSVQVAGVGEQYF	TGCAGCGTCCAAGTGGCGGGAGTAGGGGAGCAGTACTTC
TRBD1	TRBV6-4	.	TRBJ2-7	CASRLVQGASYEQYF	TGTGCCAGCAGGTTAGTTCAGGGGGCCTCCTACGAGCAGTACTTC
.	TRBV6-6	once	TRBJ2-1	CASSLQGFNEQFF	TGTGCCAGCAGTCTTCAGGGGTTCAATGAGCAGTTCTTC
.	TRBV7-9	.	TRBJ2-2	CASSLGGVNTGELFF	TGTGCCAGCAGCTTAGGCGGGGTGAACACCGGGGAGCTGTTTTTT
TRBD1	TRBV4-1	few	TRBJ2-1	CASSQGQSSYNEQFF	TGCGCCAGCAGCCAGGGACAGAGCTCCTACAATGAGCAGTTCTTC
.	TRBV6-6	.	TRBJ1-1	CASRPPGLLVAFF	TGTGCCAGCAGGCCCCCGGGACTGCTGGTGGCTTTCTTT
TRBD2	TRBV29-1	.	TRBJ2-3	CSVSTSGRADTQYF	TGCAGCGTTTCGACTAGCGGGCGGGCAGATACGCAGTATTTT
.	TRBV2	.	TRBJ2-4	CASLLAKNIQYF	TGTGCCAGCTTGCTAGCCAAAAACATTCAGTACTTC
.	TRBV11-2	.	TRBJ2-6	CASSAASGANVLTF	TGTGCCAGCAGCGCCGCGTCTGGGGCCAACGTCCTGACTTTC
TRBD2	TRBV14	.	TRBJ2-1	CASSRTSLYNEQFF	TGTGCCAGCAGCCGGACTAGCCTCTACAATGAGCAGTTCTTC
TRBD1	TRBV7-2	many	TRBJ1-2	CASSPQTGGVYGYTF	TGTGCCAGCAGCCCCCAGACAGGGGGCGTCTATGGCTACACCTTC
.	TRBV29-1	.	TRBJ1-5	CSVAAGFNQPQHF	TGCAGCGTTGCCGCGGGGTTCAATCAGCCCCAGCATTTT
.	TRBV19	once	TRBJ1-5	CASTIGGDQSNQPQHF	TGTGCCAGTACCATAGGAGGGGACCAAAGCAATCAGCCCCAGCATTTT
.	TRBV5-6	.	TRBJ1-3	CASSRLSSGNTIYF	TGTGCCAGCAGCCGACTTAGCTCTGGAAACACCATATATTTT
.	TRBV18	.	TRBJ2-5	CASSRNPQETQYF	TGTGCCAGCTCACGGAACCCCCAAGAGACCCAGTACTTC
.	TRBV19	.	TRBJ2-2	CASSSRGRGGELFF	TGTGCCAGTAGTAGCCGGGGGCGAGGGGGGGAGCTGTTTTTT
.	TRBV4-2	.	TRBJ2-1	CASSQAFPGTAGREQFF	TGTGCCAGCAGCCAAGCCTTTCCCGGGACGGCCGGTCGTGAGCAGTTCTTC
TRBD1	TRBV5-5	.	TRBJ2-7	CASSYRQGAYEQYF	TGTGCCAGCAGCTATCGACAGGGGGCCTACGAGCAGTACTTC
.	TRBV30	.	TRBJ2-7	CAWSVLKGIRAYEQYF	TGTGCCTGGAGTGTTTTAAAGGGGATCAGGGCCTACGAGCAGTACTTC